This T cell receptor (beta chain) was recorded in a study of shared clonotypes between healthy human individuals. Study results and limitations: Among the subsets, naive ones generally showed larger estimated richness than memory ones.

Sorted-subset replicate PCR reactions were performed with about 200 ng DNA, corresponding to roughly 30,000 T cell genomes. Some clones are missing from TCRdb's copy, which holds only in-frame ones; the method was immunoSEQ multiplex PCR. Of 1,500,000 or so clones in the sample, about 98.5% were seen once. The germline gives CDR1 MNHEY, CDR2 SVGAGI. The CDR3 extends over 13 amino acids. V was pared by 4 bases and J by 4 bases, with 7 bases between. Points on this clone: Its specificity is unknown.

The sample consisted of naive CD4+ T cells sorted from blood. Indicated subset: CD45RA+ positively selected. The receptor was derived from a man aged 25-45 years in good health. The chain has TRBV6-5 and TRBJ2-2; D might be TRBD2 (5 bases). CDR3 nucleotides: TGTGCCAGCAGTTCGGGGTTCACCGGGGAGCTGTTTTTT. Amino acid sequence: CASSSGFTGELFF.